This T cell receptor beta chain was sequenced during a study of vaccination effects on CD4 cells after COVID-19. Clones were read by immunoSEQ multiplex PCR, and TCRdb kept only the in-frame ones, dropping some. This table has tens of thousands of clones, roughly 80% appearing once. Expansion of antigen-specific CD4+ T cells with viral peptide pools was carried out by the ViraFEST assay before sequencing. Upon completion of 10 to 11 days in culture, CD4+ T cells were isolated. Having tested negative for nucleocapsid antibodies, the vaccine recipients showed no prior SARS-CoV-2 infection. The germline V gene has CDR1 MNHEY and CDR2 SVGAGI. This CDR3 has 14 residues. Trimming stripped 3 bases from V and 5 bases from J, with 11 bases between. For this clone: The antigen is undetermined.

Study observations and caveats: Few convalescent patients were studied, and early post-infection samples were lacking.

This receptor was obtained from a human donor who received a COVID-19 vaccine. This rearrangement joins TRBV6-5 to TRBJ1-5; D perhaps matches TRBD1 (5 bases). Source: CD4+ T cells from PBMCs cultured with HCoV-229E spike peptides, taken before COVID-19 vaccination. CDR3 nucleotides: TGTGCCAGCAGTTATGGGGACGGGTATCAGCCCCAGCATTTT. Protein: CASSYGDGYQPQHF.